These T cell receptor beta chains were read from a single sample in a study of blood T cell repertoires in COVID-19. TCRdb's copy holds only in-frame clones and misses some; the assay was immunoSEQ multiplex PCR. This repertoire shows 93,000 or so clones, roughly nine tenths found once; its top ten account for 2.5% to 3.5%. Sample: peripheral blood. All receptors come from a middle-aged man in a cohort sampled during active COVID-19. Each CDR3 is given with its conserved first and last residue. The D gene is left open where the match is weak. Clone size, where shown, is once, few, many, or a class for clones that have expanded.

cdr3_aa | cdr3_nt | v_call | d_call | clone_size | j_call
CATSGPGGSGGQETQYF | TGTGCCACCAGTGGGCCCGGGGGTAGCGGGGGTCAAGAGACCCAGTACTTC | TRBV24-1 | TRBD2 | - | TRBJ2-5
CASSPRGAAKNIQYF | TGTGCCAGCAGCCCACGGGGGGCAGCCAAAAACATTCAGTACTTC | TRBV6-2/TRBV6-3 | - | once | TRBJ2-4
CASSPRLAGGTGELFF | TGTGCCAGCAGCCCCAGACTAGCGGGGGGCACCGGGGAGCTGTTTTTT | TRBV7-3 | TRBD2 | - | TRBJ2-2
CASSLGTGVDSPLHF | TGTGCCAGCAGCTTAGGGACAGGGGTTGATTCACCCCTCCACTTT | TRBV7-8 | TRBD1 | - | TRBJ1-6
CASSWTGGIVNTEAFF | TGTGCCAGCAGTTGGACAGGGGGGATTGTGAACACTGAAGCTTTCTTT | TRBV6-5 | TRBD1 | - | TRBJ1-1
CASSFPSGGASDTQYF | TGTGCCAGCAGCTTCCCTAGCGGGGGGGCGTCGGATACGCAGTATTTT | TRBV5-4 | TRBD2 | few | TRBJ2-3
CATGGQGGEKLFF | TGTGCCACCGGGGGGCAGGGAGGAGAAAAACTGTTTTTT | TRBV3-1/TRBV3-2 | - | - | TRBJ1-4
CASSFPTRADTQYF | TGTGCCAGCAGCTTTCCGACTAGGGCTGATACGCAGTATTTT | TRBV11-3 | - | once | TRBJ2-3
CASTETNYGYTF | TGTGCCAGCACAGAAACTAACTATGGCTACACCTTC | TRBV5-5 | - | - | TRBJ1-2
CASSLAVRGSSYNEQFF | TGTGCCAGCAGCTTAGCGGTACGGGGGAGCTCCTACAATGAGCAGTTCTTC | TRBV11-1 | - | - | TRBJ2-1
CASSPDQRGQETQYF | TGTGCCAGCAGCCCCGATCAGCGGGGCCAAGAGACCCAGTACTTC | TRBV5-6 | TRBD2 | once | TRBJ2-5
CASKKDRGRFQPQHF | TGTGCCAGCAAGAAGGACAGGGGGCGCTTTCAGCCCCAGCATTTT | TRBV2 | TRBD1 | - | TRBJ1-5
CATKGQGNTEAFF | TGTGCCACAAAGGGGCAGGGCAACACTGAAGCTTTCTTT | TRBV10-3 | - | - | TRBJ1-1
CASSVQGAWAGELFF | TGTGCCAGCAGCGTTCAGGGGGCTTGGGCCGGGGAGCTGTTTTTT | TRBV7-3 | TRBD1 | - | TRBJ2-2
CASSLMAGFNSPLHF | TGTGCCAGCAGTTTGATGGCAGGGTTCAATTCACCCCTCCACTTT | TRBV27 | - | - | TRBJ1-6
CSVARQGGAFF | TGCAGCGTTGCCCGCCAGGGGGGAGCTTTCTTT | TRBV29-1 | TRBD1 | - | TRBJ1-1
CASSFRGQGNSPLHF | TGTGCCAGCAGTTTTAGGGGACAGGGGAATTCACCCCTCCACTTT | TRBV27 | TRBD1 | - | TRBJ1-6
CASSIASGVSYNEQFF | TGTGCCAGCAGTATCGCAAGCGGGGTCTCCTACAATGAGCAGTTCTTC | TRBV7-8 | TRBD2 | - | TRBJ2-1